The rows below give T cell receptor beta chains drawn from one sample of a study of blood T cell repertoires in COVID-19. Clones were read by immunoSEQ multiplex PCR, and TCRdb kept only the in-frame ones, dropping some. The sample holds about 140,000 clones; roughly nine tenths are singletons and the top ten take around 2.3%. The specimen was peripheral blood. The origin of the receptors is a human donor with COVID-19, enrolled during active disease. The donor label of this sample is uncertain. Both conserved end residues are part of each CDR3. The D gene is left open where the match is weak. Size tells how often a clone was seen (once, few, many) or the class of an expanded clone, and some rows leave it out.

j_call: TRBJ2-5
d_call: TRBD1
v_call: TRBV5-1
clone_size: NA
cdr3_aa: CASSFTGGETQYF
cdr3_nt: TGCGCCAGCAGCTTCACAGGGGGCGAGACCCAGTACTTC

j_call: TRBJ1-5
d_call: NA
v_call: TRBV7-9
clone_size: once
cdr3_aa: CASSPSQGGNQPQHF
cdr3_nt: TGTGCCTCCTCCCCCTCACAGGGCGGAAATCAGCCCCAGCATTTT

j_call: TRBJ2-1
d_call: NA
v_call: TRBV9
clone_size: NA
cdr3_aa: CASSVAGEDYNEQFF
cdr3_nt: TGTGCCAGCAGCGTAGCCGGGGAGGACTACAATGAGCAGTTCTTC

j_call: TRBJ2-1
d_call: TRBD2
v_call: TRBV25-1
clone_size: once
cdr3_aa: CASSGGLAGETEQFF
cdr3_nt: TGTGCCAGCAGTGGGGGACTAGCGGGAGAGACTGAGCAGTTCTTC

j_call: TRBJ2-3
d_call: TRBD1
v_call: TRBV24-1
clone_size: NA
cdr3_aa: CATSDGQGYSDTQYF
cdr3_nt: TGTGCCACCAGTGATGGACAGGGATATTCAGATACGCAGTATTTT

j_call: TRBJ2-7
d_call: NA
v_call: TRBV29-1
clone_size: NA
cdr3_aa: CSVYRASNEQYF
cdr3_nt: TGCAGCGTCTACAGGGCTAGCAACGAGCAGTACTTC

j_call: TRBJ1-1
d_call: NA
v_call: TRBV7-9
clone_size: NA
cdr3_aa: CASSLGGGMNTEAFF
cdr3_nt: TGTGCCAGCAGTCTGGGTGGGGGCATGAACACTGAAGCTTTCTTT

j_call: TRBJ2-1
d_call: NA
v_call: TRBV4-2
clone_size: many
cdr3_aa: CASSQRVTEGNEQFF
cdr3_nt: TGTGCCAGCAGCCAGCGGGTCACGGAGGGAAATGAGCAGTTCTTC

j_call: TRBJ1-5
d_call: NA
v_call: TRBV16
clone_size: few
cdr3_aa: CASSQSDSSNQPQHF
cdr3_nt: TGTGCCAGCAGCCAATCGGACAGCTCCAATCAGCCCCAGCATTTT

j_call: TRBJ1-1
d_call: TRBD1
v_call: TRBV6-5
clone_size: NA
cdr3_aa: CASRKPGGTEAFF
cdr3_nt: TGTGCCAGCAGGAAGCCAGGGGGCACTGAAGCTTTCTTT

j_call: TRBJ2-3
d_call: NA
v_call: TRBV7-9
clone_size: NA
cdr3_aa: CASSPRDTQYF
cdr3_nt: TGTGCCAGCAGTCCCCGGGATACGCAGTATTTT

j_call: TRBJ2-7
d_call: TRBD1
v_call: TRBV15
clone_size: NA
cdr3_aa: CATSRDLGRGPYEQYF
cdr3_nt: TGTGCCACCAGCAGAGATCTGGGCAGGGGGCCCTACGAGCAGTACTTC

j_call: TRBJ2-3
d_call: NA
v_call: TRBV5-4
clone_size: NA
cdr3_aa: CASSLDSGADTQYF
cdr3_nt: TGTGCCAGCAGCTTGGATTCAGGGGCCGATACGCAGTATTTT

j_call: TRBJ1-3
d_call: NA
v_call: TRBV7-9
clone_size: few
cdr3_aa: CASSLARTGSSGNTIYF
cdr3_nt: TGTGCCAGCAGCTTAGCACGGACCGGGAGCTCTGGAAACACCATATATTTT

j_call: TRBJ2-1
d_call: TRBD1
v_call: TRBV4-1
clone_size: NA
cdr3_aa: CASSPGQGDYNEQFF
cdr3_nt: TGCGCCAGCAGCCCGGGACAGGGTGACTACAATGAGCAGTTCTTC

j_call: TRBJ1-3
d_call: NA
v_call: TRBV5-1
clone_size: NA
cdr3_aa: CASSLTSQGPGNTIYF
cdr3_nt: TGCGCCAGCAGCTTGACCTCACAGGGTCCAGGAAACACCATATATTTT

j_call: TRBJ2-7
d_call: NA
v_call: TRBV10-2
clone_size: NA
cdr3_aa: CASKGGLGEQYF
cdr3_nt: TGCGCCAGCAAGGGGGGGCTCGGCGAGCAGTACTTC

j_call: TRBJ2-5
d_call: TRBD1
v_call: TRBV10-2
clone_size: NA
cdr3_aa: CASSEWAGGSQETQYF
cdr3_nt: TGCGCCAGCAGTGAGTGGGCAGGGGGCTCCCAAGAGACCCAGTACTTC

j_call: TRBJ2-3
d_call: TRBD2
v_call: TRBV6-6
clone_size: NA
cdr3_aa: CASSYGGGGSDTQYF
cdr3_nt: TGTGCCAGCAGTTATGGCGGGGGGGGGAGCGATACGCAGTATTTT

j_call: TRBJ1-2
d_call: NA
v_call: TRBV7-9
clone_size: NA
cdr3_aa: CASSLELDSYGYTF
cdr3_nt: TGTGCCAGCAGCTTAGAACTTGACAGCTATGGCTACACCTTC

j_call: TRBJ1-4
d_call: TRBD1
v_call: TRBV15
clone_size: once
cdr3_aa: CATSREGGTGGEKLFF
cdr3_nt: TGTGCCACCAGCAGAGAAGGCGGGACAGGCGGAGAAAAACTGTTTTTT

j_call: TRBJ2-7
d_call: NA
v_call: TRBV19
clone_size: NA
cdr3_aa: CASTSTGQYEQYF
cdr3_nt: TGTGCCAGTACCTCGACTGGACAGTACGAGCAGTACTTC

j_call: TRBJ1-5
d_call: TRBD1
v_call: TRBV2
clone_size: NA
cdr3_aa: CASRRGTEGQPQHF
cdr3_nt: TGTGCCAGCAGACGGGGGACAGAAGGTCAGCCCCAGCATTTT

j_call: TRBJ2-2
d_call: NA
v_call: TRBV10-1
clone_size: NA
cdr3_aa: CATGQTNTGELFF
cdr3_nt: TGCGCCACCGGACAGACGAACACCGGGGAGCTGTTTTTT

j_call: TRBJ2-7
d_call: TRBD1
v_call: TRBV15
clone_size: NA
cdr3_aa: CATSKGDRDHEQYF
cdr3_nt: TGTGCCACCAGCAAGGGGGACAGGGACCACGAGCAGTACTTC

j_call: TRBJ2-1
d_call: TRBD1
v_call: TRBV7-3
clone_size: NA
cdr3_aa: CASSLRQGAWGSSYNEQFF
cdr3_nt: TGTGCCAGCAGCTTAAGGCAGGGGGCCTGGGGGAGCTCCTACAATGAGCAGTTCTTC

j_call: TRBJ2-7
d_call: TRBD2
v_call: TRBV29-1
clone_size: NA
cdr3_aa: CSVRTSGSLYEQYF
cdr3_nt: TGCAGCGTTCGAACTAGCGGGAGCCTCTACGAGCAGTACTTC

j_call: TRBJ2-3
d_call: NA
v_call: TRBV12-3/TRBV12-4
clone_size: NA
cdr3_aa: CASSTPPTDTQYF
cdr3_nt: TGTGCCAGCTCTACCCCCCCCACAGATACGCAGTATTTT

j_call: TRBJ2-7
d_call: TRBD1
v_call: TRBV6-5
clone_size: NA
cdr3_aa: CASIPLQGVYEQYF
cdr3_nt: TGTGCCAGCATTCCCTTACAGGGGGTATACGAGCAGTACTTC

j_call: TRBJ1-1
d_call: NA
v_call: TRBV19
clone_size: NA
cdr3_aa: CASSTQTGRTEAFF
cdr3_nt: TGTGCCAGTAGTACCCAGACAGGTAGGACTGAAGCTTTCTTT

j_call: TRBJ1-3
d_call: TRBD1
v_call: TRBV5-5
clone_size: NA
cdr3_aa: CASSLAPGGSGNTIYF
cdr3_nt: TGTGCCAGCAGCTTGGCTCCAGGGGGCTCTGGAAACACCATATATTTT

j_call: TRBJ2-1
d_call: TRBD2
v_call: TRBV6-1
clone_size: few
cdr3_aa: CASSENVLTASGENEQFF
cdr3_nt: TGTGCCAGCAGTGAAAATGTACTGACGGCTAGCGGGGAAAATGAGCAGTTCTTC

j_call: TRBJ1-5
d_call: NA
v_call: TRBV24-1
clone_size: NA
cdr3_aa: CATSDTGSNQPQHF
cdr3_nt: TGTGCCACCAGTGATACAGGTAGCAATCAGCCCCAGCATTTT

j_call: TRBJ1-5
d_call: TRBD1
v_call: TRBV4-1
clone_size: NA
cdr3_aa: CASSQDRTGTGYQPQHF
cdr3_nt: TGCGCCAGCAGCCAAGACCGGACAGGGACAGGGTATCAGCCCCAGCATTTT

j_call: TRBJ2-1
d_call: TRBD2
v_call: TRBV6-1
clone_size: NA
cdr3_aa: CASSVGLAGPAHEQFF
cdr3_nt: TGTGCCAGCAGTGTAGGACTAGCGGGTCCCGCCCATGAGCAGTTCTTC

j_call: TRBJ1-5
d_call: TRBD1
v_call: TRBV6-5
clone_size: NA
cdr3_aa: CASSSGTGEQPQHF
cdr3_nt: TGTGCCAGCAGTTCAGGGACAGGGGAACAGCCCCAGCATTTT

j_call: TRBJ1-3
d_call: TRBD1
v_call: TRBV10-1
clone_size: NA
cdr3_aa: CASTSDRGFGNTIYF
cdr3_nt: TGCGCCAGCACCTCGGACAGGGGATTTGGAAACACCATATATTTT

j_call: TRBJ2-7
d_call: NA
v_call: TRBV25-1
clone_size: NA
cdr3_aa: CASSEYPDTAYEQYF
cdr3_nt: TGTGCCAGCAGTGAATATCCAGACACGGCCTACGAGCAGTACTTC

j_call: TRBJ1-4
d_call: TRBD1
v_call: TRBV7-6
clone_size: NA
cdr3_aa: CASSLDGAGGEKLFF
cdr3_nt: TGTGCCAGCAGCTTAGATGGGGCAGGGGGTGAAAAACTGTTTTTT

j_call: TRBJ1-2
d_call: TRBD1
v_call: TRBV5-1
clone_size: NA
cdr3_aa: CASSPGRDRFNYGYTF
cdr3_nt: TGCGCCAGCAGCCCGGGACGGGACAGGTTTAACTATGGCTACACCTTC

j_call: TRBJ1-5
d_call: NA
v_call: TRBV12-3/TRBV12-4
clone_size: NA
cdr3_aa: CASSFTRDQPQHF
cdr3_nt: TGTGCCAGCAGTTTTACCAGGGATCAGCCCCAGCATTTT

j_call: TRBJ2-1
d_call: TRBD1
v_call: TRBV11-2
clone_size: NA
cdr3_aa: CASSLDLQGNEQFF
cdr3_nt: TGTGCCAGCAGCTTAGATCTACAGGGGAATGAGCAGTTCTTC

j_call: TRBJ1-5
d_call: TRBD1
v_call: TRBV19
clone_size: NA
cdr3_aa: CASSIPGTVSNQPQHF
cdr3_nt: TGTGCCAGTAGTATCCCGGGGACAGTTAGCAATCAGCCCCAGCATTTT

j_call: TRBJ1-6
d_call: TRBD1
v_call: TRBV2
clone_size: NA
cdr3_aa: CASSPGTAASAPLHF
cdr3_nt: TGTGCCAGCAGCCCCGGGACAGCAGCATCTGCACCCCTCCACTTT

j_call: TRBJ2-5
d_call: TRBD1
v_call: TRBV18
clone_size: NA
cdr3_aa: CASSPGEDRGYETQYF
cdr3_nt: TGTGCCAGCTCACCGGGAGAGGACAGGGGATATGAGACCCAGTACTTC

j_call: TRBJ1-5
d_call: TRBD1
v_call: TRBV6-1
clone_size: NA
cdr3_aa: CASSERDREPLNQPQHF
cdr3_nt: TGTGCCAGCAGTGAAAGGGACAGGGAACCCCTCAATCAGCCCCAGCATTTT

j_call: TRBJ2-7
d_call: NA
v_call: TRBV9
clone_size: NA
cdr3_aa: CASSRATLNYEQYF
cdr3_nt: TGTGCCAGCAGTAGAGCGACCTTGAACTACGAGCAGTACTTC

j_call: TRBJ1-4
d_call: TRBD1
v_call: TRBV3-1/TRBV3-2
clone_size: once
cdr3_aa: CASETGGAGEKLFF
cdr3_nt: TGTGCCAGCGAAACAGGGGGCGCGGGTGAAAAACTGTTTTTT

j_call: TRBJ2-2
d_call: NA
v_call: TRBV2
clone_size: NA
cdr3_aa: CASSENDGATGELFF
cdr3_nt: TGTGCCAGCAGTGAGAACGATGGGGCCACCGGGGAGCTGTTTTTT

j_call: TRBJ1-1
d_call: NA
v_call: TRBV6-5
clone_size: NA
cdr3_aa: CASRPAGGWNEAFF
cdr3_nt: TGTGCCAGCAGGCCCGCGGGAGGCTGGAATGAAGCTTTCTTT